This T cell receptor beta chain was observed in a study of blood T cells in healthy people across ages. There are many counts of this clonotype. This CDR3 is built from 13 residues. CDR1 SGHNT and CDR2 YYREEE come from the germline V gene (reference sequence). With 2 bases clipped from V and 12 bases from J, the junction kept 8 bases outside the gene matches. Through a sample-barcoded 5' primer and a J-beta primer mix, a second PCR was run for roughly 7 to 12 cycles. Paired-end reads containing CDR3 totaled no fewer than 3 million for each sample. From the 5' RACE reads, TCRdb called clonotypes with MiXCR, one entry per CDR3 protein. The table records approximately 690,000 distinct CDR3 sequences, around 38% of them present only once.

The gene calls are TRBV5-4 and TRBJ2-1; TRBD2 agrees at 7 bases. Sample: blood. The clonotype originates from a man older than 75 in good health. CDR3 bases: TGTGCCAGCAGCTTCTCAGCGGGATGGGGGCAGTTCTTC. Translating gives CASSFSAGWGQFF.